These T cell receptor beta chains were read from a single sample in a study of regulatory T cells in long-lasting Graves disease. TCRdb reanalysed the multiplex PCR reads using MiXCR and keeps one entry per CDR3 protein. There are roughly 500,000 distinct CDR3 sequences in the sample; around an eighth occur only once, and roughly a tenth lies in the top ten. The same data also contributed to another study, on T cells in Graves' hyperthyroidism and ophthalmopathy.

The input for sequencing was peripheral blood mononuclear cells (PBMCs), taken at new diagnosis, from a patient treated with antithyroid drugs. The receptors come from a young man with Graves disease. Each CDR3 is given with its conserved first and last residue. Fields, in order: V gene, D gene, CDR3 protein. The D gene is left open where the match is weak.

v_call: TRBV5-1; d_call: TRBD1; cdr3_aa: CASSHGPQGAESNEQFF
v_call: TRBV25-1; d_call: TRBD1; cdr3_aa: CASTPGQGTDTQYF
v_call: TRBV30; d_call: NA; cdr3_aa: CAWSVRDYYYEQYF
v_call: TRBV7-9; d_call: NA; cdr3_aa: CASSFRDRNTGELFF
v_call: TRBV7-2; d_call: NA; cdr3_aa: CASSLSLLNIQYF
v_call: TRBV27; d_call: TRBD2; cdr3_aa: CASKGLAGPTDTQYF
v_call: TRBV19; d_call: NA; cdr3_aa: CAIGPSGIQYF
v_call: TRBV27; d_call: TRBD1; cdr3_aa: CASSYTGTGRSPLHF
v_call: TRBV5-1; d_call: NA; cdr3_aa: CASRASDTQYF
v_call: TRBV18; d_call: TRBD2; cdr3_aa: CASSTISGRFFDEQYF
v_call: TRBV6-2/TRBV6-3; d_call: TRBD1; cdr3_aa: CASKTGDRATGELFF
v_call: TRBV29-1; d_call: NA; cdr3_aa: CSVEGRGGAEAFF
v_call: TRBV27; d_call: NA; cdr3_aa: CASSLQLSAQETQYF
v_call: TRBV13; d_call: TRBD2; cdr3_aa: CASSRGTSGRGEQFF
v_call: TRBV29-1; d_call: NA; cdr3_aa: CSVSQAQANYGYTF
v_call: TRBV5-1; d_call: NA; cdr3_aa: CASTSDRRYEQYF
v_call: TRBV20-1; d_call: TRBD1; cdr3_aa: CSASPPGTGFDEQYF